Listed below are T cell receptor beta chains from one sample, sequenced in a study of T cell clones after liver transplantation. Repertoires were generated with immunoSEQ multiplex PCR, while TCRdb's copy carries only in-frame clones and drops some. Among some 57,000 clones, roughly three quarters were seen once, and the ten largest hold approximately 10%. Sequences were derived from CD4+ T cells from blood, sampled at the 22-month timepoint. These receptors were obtained from a human patient who received a liver transplant. A subset of T cells may come from the graft donor. Each CDR3 is given without its conserved first and last residue. The order of the fields is J gene, CDR3 length, D gene, V gene, CDR3 protein. The D gene is left open where the match is weak.

TRBJ2-5,13,TRBD1,TRBV5-1,ASSSLIGGRETQY
TRBJ1-4,13,.,TRBV19,ASSISAGPNEKLF
TRBJ1-2,12,.,TRBV11-2,ASSLYRDLYGYT
TRBJ1-6,11,.,TRBV30,AWKLVVGSPLH
TRBJ2-7,13,.,TRBV30,AWSPTGFSTGEQY
TRBJ2-5,14,.,TRBV4-2,ASSQPQGGVQETQY
TRBJ1-3,12,.,TRBV7-9,ASSLQGAGNTIY
TRBJ1-5,13,.,TRBV5-1,ASSFGPGANQPQH
TRBJ2-7,11,.,TRBV6-5,ASSYSVGYEQY
TRBJ1-4,12,.,TRBV30,AWSEGRPNEKLF
TRBJ2-6,16,.,TRBV9,ASSVVAGPPSGANVLT
TRBJ1-1,12,.,TRBV5-1,ASSLQGPNTEAF
TRBJ2-7,12,.,TRBV2,ASSKQDMTYEQY
TRBJ2-3,12,TRBD2,TRBV28,ASSLGRGGKGQY
TRBJ1-1,13,.,TRBV7-9,ASSLDLGRNTEAF
TRBJ2-1,14,TRBD2,TRBV6-1,ASSESLAGERNEQF
TRBJ2-6,13,.,TRBV7-9,ASSHRVSGANVLT
TRBJ2-3,11,.,TRBV9,ASSPRPGDTQY
TRBJ2-1,14,.,TRBV6-4,ASSDSPGVRDNEQF
TRBJ1-2,12,.,TRBV6-1,ASSAAWLNYGYT
TRBJ2-7,10,.,TRBV29-1,SVDGDAYEQY
TRBJ2-3,14,.,TRBV2,ASSESGVRGTDTQY
TRBJ2-6,15,TRBD2,TRBV7-2,ASSLSGGNSGANVLT
TRBJ1-5,14,.,TRBV5-1,ASSPLGTGKDQPQH
TRBJ1-1,13,TRBD1,TRBV5-4,ASSVDRSPNTEAF
TRBJ1-1,12,TRBD1,TRBV5-1,ASSGTGTGAEAF
TRBJ2-3,13,.,TRBV6-1,ASSEFRGIADTQY
TRBJ2-7,12,.,TRBV19,ASSPGFPSYEQY
TRBJ2-7,13,TRBD1,TRBV7-8,ASSYRHDRGHEQY
TRBJ2-5,14,.,TRBV9,ASSVVQETIGETQY
TRBJ1-6,13,.,TRBV9,ASSVGTTNNSPLH
TRBJ1-6,13,TRBD1,TRBV5-1,ASSSMGQGMSPLH
TRBJ1-1,13,TRBD1,TRBV18,ASSSPGQGGSEAF
TRBJ1-5,12,.,TRBV5-8,ASSWGRGDQPQH
TRBJ1-2,10,.,TRBV19,ASTRTDYGYT
TRBJ1-2,13,TRBD1,TRBV5-1,ASSFSGQGSGGYT
TRBJ1-4,11,.,TRBV5-6,ASSPIGNEKLF
TRBJ1-5,14,.,TRBV19,ASSPQATASNQPQH
TRBJ1-6,13,.,TRBV6-5,ASHTEGLGNSPLH
TRBJ1-5,10,.,TRBV5-1,ASRRGYQPQH
TRBJ2-6,17,.,TRBV29-1,SVEDPDRTLSSGANVLT
TRBJ1-2,15,.,TRBV18,ASSPTSGTQSNYGYT
TRBJ2-3,12,.,TRBV7-2,ASSLGQAQDTQY
TRBJ2-1,14,.,TRBV10-2,ASSEFQAGGHNEQF
TRBJ2-1,12,.,TRBV6-5,ASQGRSTHNEQF
TRBJ2-2,13,.,TRBV9,ASSVGGRESGELF
TRBJ2-7,13,.,TRBV11-2,ASSLIPGRFYEQY
TRBJ1-3,13,.,TRBV28,ASRQTGLTGNTIY
TRBJ2-3,13,TRBD2,TRBV7-3,ASSLSASGADTQY
TRBJ2-1,15,TRBD1,TRBV7-9,ASSLASGDRGRNEQF
TRBJ2-6,12,.,TRBV29-1,SVQRDSGANVLT
TRBJ1-6,11,.,TRBV28,ASRPGFNSPLH
TRBJ1-5,14,.,TRBV5-1,ASSEQGPFSNQPQH
TRBJ1-4,13,.,TRBV6-1,ASSEANRLAEKLF